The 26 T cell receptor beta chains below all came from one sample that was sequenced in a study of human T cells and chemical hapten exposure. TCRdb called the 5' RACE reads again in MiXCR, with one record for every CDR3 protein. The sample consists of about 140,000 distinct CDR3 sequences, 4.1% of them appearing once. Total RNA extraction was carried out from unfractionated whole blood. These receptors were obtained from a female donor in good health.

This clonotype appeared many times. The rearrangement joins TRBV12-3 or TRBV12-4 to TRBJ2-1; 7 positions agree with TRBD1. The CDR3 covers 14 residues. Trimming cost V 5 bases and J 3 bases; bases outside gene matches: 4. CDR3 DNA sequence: TGTGCCAGCAGTAGCCGACAGGGCTACAATGAGCAGTTCTTC. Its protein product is CASSSRQGYNEQFF.

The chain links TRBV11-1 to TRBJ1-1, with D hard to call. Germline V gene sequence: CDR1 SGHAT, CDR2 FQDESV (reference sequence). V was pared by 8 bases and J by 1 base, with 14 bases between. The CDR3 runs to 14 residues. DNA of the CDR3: TGTGCCAGCGGGTCACCGAAACGGAACACTGAAGCTTTCTTT. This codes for CASGSPKRNTEAFF.

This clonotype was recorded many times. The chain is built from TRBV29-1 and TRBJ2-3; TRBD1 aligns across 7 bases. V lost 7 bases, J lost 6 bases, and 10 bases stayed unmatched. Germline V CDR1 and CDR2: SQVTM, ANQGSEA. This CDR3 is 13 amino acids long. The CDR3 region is CSATGDGMDTQYF. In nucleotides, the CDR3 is TGCAGCGCCACAGGGGACGGGATGGATACGCAGTATTTT.

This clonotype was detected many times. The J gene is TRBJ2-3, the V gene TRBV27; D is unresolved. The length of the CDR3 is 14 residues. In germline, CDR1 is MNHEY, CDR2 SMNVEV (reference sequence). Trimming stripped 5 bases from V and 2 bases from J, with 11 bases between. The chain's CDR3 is CASSLNSPTDTQYF. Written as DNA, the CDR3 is TGTGCCAGCAGTCTAAACTCCCCCACAGATACGCAGTATTTT.

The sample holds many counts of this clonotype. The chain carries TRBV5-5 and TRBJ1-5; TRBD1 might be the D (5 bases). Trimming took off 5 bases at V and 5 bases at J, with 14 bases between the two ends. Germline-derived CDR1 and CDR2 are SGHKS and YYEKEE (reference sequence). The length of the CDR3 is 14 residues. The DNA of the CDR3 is TGTGCCAGCAGACGATCGGGGGGGGATCAGCCCCAGCATTTT. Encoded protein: CASRRSGGDQPQHF.

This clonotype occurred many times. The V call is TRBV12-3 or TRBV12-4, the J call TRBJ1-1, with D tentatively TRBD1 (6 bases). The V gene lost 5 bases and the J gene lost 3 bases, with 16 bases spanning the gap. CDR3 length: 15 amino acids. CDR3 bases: TGTGCCAGCAGTCCCTCAGGGGCTGGCGACACTGAAGCTTTCTTT. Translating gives CASSPSGAGDTEAFF.

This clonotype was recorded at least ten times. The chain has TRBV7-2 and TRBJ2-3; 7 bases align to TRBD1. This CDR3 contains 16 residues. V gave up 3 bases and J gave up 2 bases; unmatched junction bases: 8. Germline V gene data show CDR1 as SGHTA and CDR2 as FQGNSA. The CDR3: CASSLDRQPYTDTQYF. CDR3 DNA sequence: TGTGCCAGCAGCTTGGACAGGCAGCCATACACAGATACGCAGTATTTT.

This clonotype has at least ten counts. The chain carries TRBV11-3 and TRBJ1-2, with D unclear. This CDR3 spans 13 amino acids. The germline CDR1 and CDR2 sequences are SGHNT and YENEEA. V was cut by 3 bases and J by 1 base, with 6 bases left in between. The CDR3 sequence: CASSLTSNYGYTF. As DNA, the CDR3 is TGTGCCAGCAGCTTGACTAGTAACTATGGCTACACCTTC.

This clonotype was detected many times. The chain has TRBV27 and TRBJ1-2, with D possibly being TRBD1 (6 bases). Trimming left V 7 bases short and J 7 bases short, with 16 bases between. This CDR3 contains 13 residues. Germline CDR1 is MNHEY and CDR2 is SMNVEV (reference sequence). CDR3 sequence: CASTNRGHRGYTF. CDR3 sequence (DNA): TGTGCCAGCACCAACCGGGGGCATCGTGGCTACACCTTC.

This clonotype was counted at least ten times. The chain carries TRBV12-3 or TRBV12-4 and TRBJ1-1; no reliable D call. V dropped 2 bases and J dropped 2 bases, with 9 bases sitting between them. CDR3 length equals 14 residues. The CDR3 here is CASSLSQPNTEAFF. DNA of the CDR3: TGTGCCAGCAGTTTATCACAGCCTAACACTGAAGCTTTCTTT.

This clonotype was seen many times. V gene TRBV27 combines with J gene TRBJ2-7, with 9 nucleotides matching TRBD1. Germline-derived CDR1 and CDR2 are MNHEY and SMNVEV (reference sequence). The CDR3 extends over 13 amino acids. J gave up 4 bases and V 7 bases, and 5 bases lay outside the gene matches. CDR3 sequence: CASKEGTGYEQYF. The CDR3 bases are TGTGCCAGCAAGGAGGGGACAGGGTACGAGCAGTACTTC.

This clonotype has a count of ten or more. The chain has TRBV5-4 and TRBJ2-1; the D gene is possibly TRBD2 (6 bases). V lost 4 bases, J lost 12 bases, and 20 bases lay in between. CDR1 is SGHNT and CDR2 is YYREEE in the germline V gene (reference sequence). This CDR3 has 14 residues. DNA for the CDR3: TGTGCCAGCAGCCGGGGGATAACGTCGCTGGGGCAGTTCTTC. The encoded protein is CASSRGITSLGQFF.

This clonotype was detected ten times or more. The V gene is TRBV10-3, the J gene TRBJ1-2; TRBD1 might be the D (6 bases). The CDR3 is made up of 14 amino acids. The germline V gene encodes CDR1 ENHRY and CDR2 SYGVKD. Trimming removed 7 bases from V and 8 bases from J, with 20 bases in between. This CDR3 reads CAITPTGQGVGYTF. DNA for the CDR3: TGTGCCATCACCCCAACGGGACAAGGGGTCGGCTACACCTTC.

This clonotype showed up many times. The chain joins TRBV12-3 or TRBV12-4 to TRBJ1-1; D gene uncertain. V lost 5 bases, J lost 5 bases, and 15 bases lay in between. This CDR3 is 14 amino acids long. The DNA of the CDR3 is TGTGCCAGCAGTCCCCCGGGGAGATTTACTGAAGCTTTCTTT. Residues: CASSPPGRFTEAFF.

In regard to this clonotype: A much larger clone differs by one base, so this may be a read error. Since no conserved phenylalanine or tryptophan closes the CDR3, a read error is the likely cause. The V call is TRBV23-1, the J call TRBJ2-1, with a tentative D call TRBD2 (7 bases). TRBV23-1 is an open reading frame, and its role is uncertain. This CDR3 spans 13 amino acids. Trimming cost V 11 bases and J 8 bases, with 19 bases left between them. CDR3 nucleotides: TGCGCCTTTTGGGGGGGCCTATTGGATGAGCAGTTCCTC. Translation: CAFWGGLLDEQFL.

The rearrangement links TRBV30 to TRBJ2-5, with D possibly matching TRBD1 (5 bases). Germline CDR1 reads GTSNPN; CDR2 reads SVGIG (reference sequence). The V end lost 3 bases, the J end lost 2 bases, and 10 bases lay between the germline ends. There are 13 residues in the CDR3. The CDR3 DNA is TGTGCCTGGAGAGGACAAGGACAAGAGACCCAGTACTTC. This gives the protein CAWRGQGQETQYF.

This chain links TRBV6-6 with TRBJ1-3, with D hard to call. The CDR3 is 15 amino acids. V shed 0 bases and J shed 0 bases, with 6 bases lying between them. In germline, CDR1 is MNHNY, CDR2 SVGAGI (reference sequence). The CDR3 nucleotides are TGTGCCAGCAGTTACTCGGCGAGCTCTGGAAACACCATATATTTT. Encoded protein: CASSYSASSGNTIYF.

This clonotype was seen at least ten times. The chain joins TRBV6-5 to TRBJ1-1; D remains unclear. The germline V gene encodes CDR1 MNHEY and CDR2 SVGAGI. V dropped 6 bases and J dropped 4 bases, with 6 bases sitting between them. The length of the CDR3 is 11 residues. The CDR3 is CASRRSTEAFF. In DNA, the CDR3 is TGTGCCAGCAGAAGAAGCACTGAAGCTTTCTTT.

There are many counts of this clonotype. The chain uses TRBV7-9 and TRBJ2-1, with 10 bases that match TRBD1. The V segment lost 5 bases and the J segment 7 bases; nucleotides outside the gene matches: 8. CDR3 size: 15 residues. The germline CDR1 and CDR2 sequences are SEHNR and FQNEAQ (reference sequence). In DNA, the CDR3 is TGTGCCAGCAGCAAGACGGGACAGGGGTTTAATGAGCAGTTCTTC. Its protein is CASSKTGQGFNEQFF.

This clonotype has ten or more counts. Written as DNA, the CDR3 is TGTGCCAGCAGTTTCTGGGGGGTACGCCAGCCCCAGCATTTT. Residues: CASSFWGVRQPQHF. The chain links TRBV28 to TRBJ1-5; weak D call: TRBD1 (5 bases). V was pared by 3 bases and J by 7 bases, with 13 bases between. The germline CDR1 and CDR2 sequences are MDHEN and SYDVKM. The CDR3 is 14 residues long.

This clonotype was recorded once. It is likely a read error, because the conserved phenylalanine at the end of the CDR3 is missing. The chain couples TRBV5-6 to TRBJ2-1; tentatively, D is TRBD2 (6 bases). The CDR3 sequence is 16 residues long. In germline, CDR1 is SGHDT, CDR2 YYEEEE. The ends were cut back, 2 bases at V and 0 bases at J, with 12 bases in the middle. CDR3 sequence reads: CASSFLGGSSYNEQFS. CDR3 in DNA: TGTGCCAGCAGCTTTTTAGGAGGGAGCTCCTACAATGAGCAGTTCTCC.

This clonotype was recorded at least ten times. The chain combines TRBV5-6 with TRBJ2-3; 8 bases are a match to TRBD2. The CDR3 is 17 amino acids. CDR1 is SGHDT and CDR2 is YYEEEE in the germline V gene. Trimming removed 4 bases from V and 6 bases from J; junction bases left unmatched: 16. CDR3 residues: CASSKKARGGLSDTQYF. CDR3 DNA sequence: TGTGCCAGCAGCAAAAAGGCCCGGGGGGGCTTATCGGATACGCAGTATTTT.

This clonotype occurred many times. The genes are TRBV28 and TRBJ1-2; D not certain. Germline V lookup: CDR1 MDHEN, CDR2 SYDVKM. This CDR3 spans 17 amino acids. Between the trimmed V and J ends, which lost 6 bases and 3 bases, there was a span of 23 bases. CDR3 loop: CASSRPRGSTEDYGYTF. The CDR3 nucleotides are TGTGCCAGCAGCCGGCCGCGGGGATCTACGGAGGACTATGGCTACACCTTC.

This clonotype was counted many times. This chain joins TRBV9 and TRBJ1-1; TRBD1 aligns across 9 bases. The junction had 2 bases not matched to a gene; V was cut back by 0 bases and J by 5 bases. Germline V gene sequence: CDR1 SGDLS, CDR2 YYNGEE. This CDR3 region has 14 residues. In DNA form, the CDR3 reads TGTGCCAGCAGCGTAGGGACAGGGGTAACTGAAGCTTTCTTT. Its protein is CASSVGTGVTEAFF.

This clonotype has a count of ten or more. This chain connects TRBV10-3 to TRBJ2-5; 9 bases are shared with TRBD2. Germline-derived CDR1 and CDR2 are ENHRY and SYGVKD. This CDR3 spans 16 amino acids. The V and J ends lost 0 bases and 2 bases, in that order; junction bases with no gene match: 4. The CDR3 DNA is TGTGCCATCAGTGAGTCTAATAGCGGGGGACAAGAGACCCAGTACTTC. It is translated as CAISESNSGGQETQYF.

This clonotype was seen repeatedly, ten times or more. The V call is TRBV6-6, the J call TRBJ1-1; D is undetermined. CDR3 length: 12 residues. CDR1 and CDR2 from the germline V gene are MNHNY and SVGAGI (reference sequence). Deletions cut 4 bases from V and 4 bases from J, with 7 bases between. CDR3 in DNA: TGTGCCAGCAGTTTTGTGGGCACTGAAGCTTTCTTT. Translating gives CASSFVGTEAFF.